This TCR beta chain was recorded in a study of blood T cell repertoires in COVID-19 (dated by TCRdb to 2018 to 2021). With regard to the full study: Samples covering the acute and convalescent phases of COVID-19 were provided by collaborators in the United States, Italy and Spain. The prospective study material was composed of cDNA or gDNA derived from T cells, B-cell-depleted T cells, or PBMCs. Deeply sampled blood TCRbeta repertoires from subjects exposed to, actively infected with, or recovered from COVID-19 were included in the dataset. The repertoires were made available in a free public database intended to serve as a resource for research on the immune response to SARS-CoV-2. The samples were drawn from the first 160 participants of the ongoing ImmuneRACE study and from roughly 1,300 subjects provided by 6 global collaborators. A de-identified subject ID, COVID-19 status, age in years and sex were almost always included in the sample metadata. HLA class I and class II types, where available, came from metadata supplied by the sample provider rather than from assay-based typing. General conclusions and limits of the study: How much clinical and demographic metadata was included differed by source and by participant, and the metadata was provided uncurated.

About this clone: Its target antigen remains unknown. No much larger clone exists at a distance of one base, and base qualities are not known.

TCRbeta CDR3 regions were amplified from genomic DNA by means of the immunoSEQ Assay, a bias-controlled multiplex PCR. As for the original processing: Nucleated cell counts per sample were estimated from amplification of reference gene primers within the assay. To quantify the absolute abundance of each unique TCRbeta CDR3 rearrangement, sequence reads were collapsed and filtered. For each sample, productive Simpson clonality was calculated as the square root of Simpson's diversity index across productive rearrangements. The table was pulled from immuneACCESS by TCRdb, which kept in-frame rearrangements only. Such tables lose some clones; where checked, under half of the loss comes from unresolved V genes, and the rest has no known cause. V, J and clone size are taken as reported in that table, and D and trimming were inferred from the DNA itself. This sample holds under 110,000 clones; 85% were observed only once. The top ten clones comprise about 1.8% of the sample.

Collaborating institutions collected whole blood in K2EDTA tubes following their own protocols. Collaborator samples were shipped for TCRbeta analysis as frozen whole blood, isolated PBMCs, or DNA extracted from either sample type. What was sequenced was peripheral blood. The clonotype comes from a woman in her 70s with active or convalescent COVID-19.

The CDR3 region has the sequence CASSENTAGKETQYF. Here is the DNA: TGCGCCAGCAGTGAGAATACCGCCGGGAAAGAGACCCAGTACTTC. The chain is encoded by TRBV10-1 joined to TRBJ2-5; the best D guess is TRBD2, with 5 bases matching. Per the germline V gene (reference sequence), WNHNN is the CDR1 and SYGVQD is the CDR2. Inclusive of the bounding cysteine and phenylalanine, the CDR3 is 15 residues long. Only CDR3 DNA is held: 45 bases, read in frame from base 1. V is clipped by 2 bases and J by 3 bases, and the sequence between their germline boundaries is 13 bases long.